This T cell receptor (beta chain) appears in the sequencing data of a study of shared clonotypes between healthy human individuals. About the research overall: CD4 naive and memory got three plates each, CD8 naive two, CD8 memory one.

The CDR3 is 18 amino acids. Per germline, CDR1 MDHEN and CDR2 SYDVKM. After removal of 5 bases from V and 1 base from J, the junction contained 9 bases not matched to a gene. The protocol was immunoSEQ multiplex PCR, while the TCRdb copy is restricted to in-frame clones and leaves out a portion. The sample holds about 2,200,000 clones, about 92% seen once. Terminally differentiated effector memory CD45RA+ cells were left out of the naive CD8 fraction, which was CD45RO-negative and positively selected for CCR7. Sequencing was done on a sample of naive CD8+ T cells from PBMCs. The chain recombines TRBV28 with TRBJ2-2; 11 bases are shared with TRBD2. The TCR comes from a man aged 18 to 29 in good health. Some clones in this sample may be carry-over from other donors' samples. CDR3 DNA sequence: TGTGCCAGCAGTCTACTGACTAGCGGGGCTTGGAACACCGGGGAGCTGTTTTTT. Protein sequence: CASSLLTSGAWNTGELFF. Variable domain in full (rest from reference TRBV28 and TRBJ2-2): DVKVTQSSRYLVKRTGEKVFLECVQDMDHENMFWYRQDPGLGLRLIYFSYDVKMKEKGDIPEGYSVSREKKERFSLILESASTNQTSMYLCASSLLTSGAWNTGELFFGEGSRLTVL.